The clone carrying this T cell receptor (beta chain) showed up just once. These data belong to a study of blood T cell repertoires in COVID-19. Study background: Sources were T cells, B-cell-depleted T cells, or PBMCs; the material itself was cDNA or gDNA.

TCRdb keeps only in-frame clones here, not all; method: immunoSEQ multiplex PCR. The data contain around 230,000 clones, approximately 82% of them singletons. The origin of this receptor is a woman between 45 and 60 years old with acute or convalescent COVID-19. Sequencing input: peripheral blood.

The CDR3 DNA reads TGTGCCAGCAGCCAAGCGGGCGGGTCTTATAGCACAGATACGCAGTATTTT. This sequence encodes CASSQAGGSYSTDTQYF. This chain links TRBV3-1 (or the pseudogene TRBV3-2) with TRBJ2-3; possibly TRBD2 for D (5 bases). Germline V gene data show CDR1 as LGHDT and CDR2 as YNNKEL (reference sequence). The V gene lost 1 base and the J gene lost 0 bases, with 14 bases spanning the gap. The CDR3 is 17 amino acids.